These 23 T cell receptor beta chains originate from one sample sequenced in a study of blood T cell repertoires in COVID-19 (dated by TCRdb to 2018 to 2021). The library was prepared using the immunoSEQ multiplex PCR assay. Not all clones reach the TCRdb copy of this immuneACCESS table, which keeps in-frame sequences only. Checked studies attribute under half of the gap to unresolved V genes and leave the rest unexplained. For this sample the table gives tens of thousands of clones, of which 70% to 90% were detected only once. Roughly 32% of the sample rests with the top ten. Sequencing input: peripheral blood. These receptors originate from a man between 65 and 79 years old with active COVID-19.

This chain uses TRBV18 with TRBJ2-5, with 9 positions matching TRBD1. V gave up 5 bases and J gave up 5 bases; unmatched junction bases: 9. CDR3 size: 15 residues. Germline V lookup: CDR1 KGHSH, CDR2 LQKENI. CDR3 in DNA: TGTGCCAGCTCAGACCGGACAGGGGTTCGGGAGACCCAGTACTTC. Translating it yields CASSDRTGVRETQYF.

The chain couples TRBV2 to TRBJ1-5, with D unclear. This CDR3 has 13 residues. V dropped 2 bases and J dropped 7 bases, with 9 bases sitting between them. The V gene's germline CDR1 is SNHLY and CDR2 FYNNEI. This CDR3 reads CASSESAGQPQHF. For the CDR3, the DNA is TGTGCCAGCAGTGAAAGCGCGGGGCAGCCCCAGCATTTT.

The chain employs TRBV5-1 and TRBJ2-5, with 13 bases aligning to TRBD2. CDR1 is SGHRS, CDR2 YFSETQ, per germline. There are 17 residues in the CDR3. Trimming at V came to 4 bases and at J to 5 bases, leaving 11 bases not matched to a gene. The CDR3 here is CASSRLTSGGLGETQYF. DNA for the CDR3: TGCGCCAGCAGCCGCCTGACTAGCGGGGGGCTGGGGGAGACCCAGTACTTC.

The J gene is TRBJ2-2, the V gene TRBV27, with D tentatively TRBD1 (6 bases). There are 15 residues in the CDR3. The V end lost 1 base, the J end lost 4 bases, and 10 bases lay between the germline ends. CDR1 and CDR2 (germline): MNHEY, SMNVEV (reference sequence). CDR3 sequence reads: CASSLWSRGTGELFF. The CDR3 DNA reads TGTGCCAGCAGTTTATGGAGCAGGGGCACCGGGGAGCTGTTTTTT.

The sample holds a few counts of this clone. This rearrangement joins TRBV4-1 to TRBJ1-3, with D possibly matching TRBD1 (5 bases). V shed 3 bases and J shed 1 base, with 16 bases lying between them. The CDR3 consists of 17 residues. Germline lookup yields CDR1 MGHRA and CDR2 YSYEKL. CDR3 amino acids: CASSHLSKGVSGNTIYF. Written as DNA, the CDR3 is TGCGCCAGCAGCCACCTCTCGAAAGGGGTTTCTGGAAACACCATATATTTT.

This chain joins TRBV18 and TRBJ2-5; the match to TRBD2 covers 14 bases. V lost 5 bases and J lost 7; bases outside the gene matches: 6. The CDR3 has 15 residues. In germline, CDR1 is KGHSH, CDR2 LQKENI. CDR3 nucleotide sequence: TGTGCCAGCTCAATGGGACTAGCGGGAGAGGGGACCCAGTACTTC. Protein: CASSMGLAGEGTQYF.

This clone was recorded once. V gene TRBV11-3 combines with J gene TRBJ2-1; 7 nucleotides agree with TRBD1. The V gene end was trimmed by 5 bases and the J gene end by 5 bases; junction bases not matched to a gene: 9. CDR1 is SGHNT, CDR2 YENEEA, per germline. CDR3 length: 15 amino acids. CDR3 residues: CASSQRQGRNNEQFF. CDR3 coding DNA: TGTGCCAGCAGCCAACGACAGGGCCGAAACAATGAGCAGTTCTTC.

This clone was seen only a few times. The chain has TRBV11-2 and TRBJ2-7, with D possibly being TRBD1 (5 bases). The CDR3 contains 14 residues. Germline CDR1 reads SGHAT; CDR2 reads FQNNGV. Trimming took off 2 bases at V and 0 bases at J, with 8 bases between the two ends. This CDR3 reads CASSLSGPSYEQYF. CDR3 bases: TGTGCCAGCAGCTTATCAGGGCCCTCCTACGAGCAGTACTTC.

V and J are TRBV28 and TRBJ1-5; 10 nucleotides align to TRBD1. CDR3 length: 13 amino acids. Germline loops: CDR1 MDHEN, CDR2 SYDVKM. V lost 4 bases to trimming and J lost 11 bases; unmatched junction nucleotides: 5. CDR3 bases: TGTGCCAGCAGTTCGGGACAGGGGAGGGCCCAGCATTTT. Translation: CASSSGQGRAQHF.

The genes are TRBV7-9 and TRBJ2-1; the D is unclear. This CDR3 contains 16 residues. The V and J ends lost 5 bases and 4 bases respectively, with 18 bases between them. Looked up from germline, CDR1 is SEHNR and CDR2 is FQNEAQ (reference sequence). The CDR3 nucleotides read TGTGCCAGCAGCCAACCGGTCCTCGCGGCGTACAATGAGCAGTTCTTC. This translates into CASSQPVLAAYNEQFF. The complete variable domain, with remaining parts taken from reference TRBV7-9 and TRBJ2-1, reads DTGVSQNPRHKITKRGQNVTFRCDPISEHNRLYWYRQTLGQGPEFLTYFQNEAQLEKSRLLSDRFSAERPKGSFSTLEIQRTEQGDSAMYLCASSQPVLAAYNEQFFGPGTRLTVL.

The rearrangement joins TRBV28 to TRBJ1-6, with TRBD1 matching 7 bases. CDR3 size: 14 residues. The V gene end was trimmed by 5 bases and the J gene end by 9 bases; junction bases not matched to a gene: 7. Germline CDR1 is MDHEN and CDR2 is SYDVKM. In DNA, the CDR3 is TGTGCCAGCAGTCCAGACAGGGTGGCTTCACCCCTCCACTTT. Protein sequence: CASSPDRVASPLHF.

The V call is TRBV11-1, the J call TRBJ2-3, with D perhaps matching TRBD1 (5 bases). This CDR3 has 15 amino acids. Germline V gene data show CDR1 as SGHAT and CDR2 as FQDESV (reference sequence). Trimming removed 6 bases at V and 1 base at J, with 14 bases between. The CDR3 loop is CASRHGAPGTDTQYF. The CDR3 DNA reads as TGTGCCAGCAGACATGGGGCGCCGGGCACAGATACGCAGTATTTT.

This clone was picked up one time. The genes are TRBV27 and TRBJ2-2; 10 bases line up with TRBD2. After removal of 3 bases from V and 4 bases from J, the junction contained 8 bases not matched to a gene. Germline CDR1 MNHEY, CDR2 SMNVEV (reference sequence). The CDR3 extends over 17 amino acids. The CDR3 coding sequence is TGTGCCAGCAGTTTGCTAGCGGGAGCGATCACCACCGGGGAGCTGTTTTTT. Protein product: CASSLLAGAITTGELFF.

This clone was detected only a few times. The chain carries TRBV7-2 and TRBJ2-7; 8 bases agree with TRBD2. This CDR3 contains 16 residues. Germline CDR1 and CDR2: SGHTA and FQGNSA. J gave up 4 bases and V 1 base, and 9 bases lay outside the gene matches. CDR3 residues: CASSLGPGGGQYEQYF. For the CDR3, the DNA is TGTGCCAGCAGCTTAGGGCCAGGCGGGGGGCAGTACGAGCAGTACTTC.

This clone was seen a handful of times. V usage is TRBV7-2 and J usage is TRBJ1-5; D gene ambiguous. Germline CDR1 is SGHTA and CDR2 is FQGNSA. The CDR3 totals 15 residues. V lost 2 bases and J 0 bases, leaving 8 bases between the germline ends. The CDR3 sequence: CASSLRESSNQPQHF. The CDR3 DNA reads TGTGCCAGCAGCTTACGTGAGTCTAGCAATCAGCCCCAGCATTTT.

This clone was observed once. As DNA, the CDR3 is TGTGCCAGCAGTCCGGGGGACAGCTCCTCCTACGAGCAGTACTTC. This encodes CASSPGDSSSYEQYF. V and J are TRBV28 and TRBJ2-7, with D possibly being TRBD1 (7 bases). Germline V gives CDR1 MDHEN, CDR2 SYDVKM. V gave up 5 bases and J gave up 0 bases, with 14 bases separating them. This CDR3 is 15 amino acids long.

CDR3 region: CASTTGVRGYTF. The CDR3 bases are TGTGCCAGCACCACAGGGGTACGGGGCTACACCTTC. The chain couples TRBV6-5 to TRBJ1-2; 7 nucleotides agree with TRBD1. CDR1 and CDR2 from the germline V gene are MNHEY and SVGAGI. The ends lost 7 bases at V and 8 bases at J; junction bases unmatched: 7. The CDR3 length is 12 residues.

This clone is a singleton in its sample. This chain's CDR3 is CASSGPPGLEGPHEQYF. The CDR3 bases are TGTGCCAGCAGTGGACCGCCGGGCCTAGAGGGTCCCCACGAGCAGTACTTC. The chain uses TRBV6-1 and TRBJ2-7; tentatively, D is TRBD2 (5 bases). The V end lost 4 bases, the J end lost 5 bases, and 24 bases lay between the germline ends. This CDR3 has 17 residues. Per germline, CDR1 MNHNS and CDR2 SASEGT.

The V and J genes are TRBV20-1 and TRBJ1-2, with a tentative D call TRBD1 (5 bases). CDR3 length: 14 amino acids. From germline, CDR1 is DFQATT and CDR2 SNEGSKA (reference sequence). V was cut by 3 bases and J by 6 bases, with 17 bases left in between. The CDR3 nucleotides are TGCAGTGCTAGTCGGGGGGGTGTGGGCGATGGCTACACCTTC. Its protein product is CSASRGGVGDGYTF.

J is TRBJ1-6 and V is TRBV6-5; D might be TRBD1 (6 bases). Deletions cut 0 bases from V and 2 bases from J, with 8 bases between. From germline, CDR1 is MNHEY and CDR2 SVGAGI. The length of the CDR3 is 16 residues. CDR3 region: CASSYSRQAYNSPLHF. DNA for the CDR3: TGTGCCAGCAGTTACTCGAGACAGGCCTATAATTCACCCCTCCACTTT.

The chain carries TRBV7-9 and TRBJ2-3; TRBD2 agrees at 7 bases. Germline V gives CDR1 SEHNR, CDR2 FQNEAQ (reference sequence). V trimming: 4 bases; J trimming: 3 bases; junction bases outside the gene matches: 7. This CDR3 is 15 amino acids long. The CDR3 DNA sequence: TGTGCCAGCAGCTGGGGGGGAGGAAAGACAGATACGCAGTATTTT. This encodes CASSWGGGKTDTQYF.

The genes are TRBV28 and TRBJ2-1; 14 positions match TRBD2. CDR1 is MDHEN and CDR2 is SYDVKM in the germline V gene. The CDR3 contains 17 residues. Trimming cost V 4 bases and J 9 bases; bases outside gene matches: 11. In nucleotides, the CDR3 is TGTGCCAGCAGTTCGAGCCCGACTAGCGGGGGGGCGGGTGAGCAGTTCTTC. Translating gives CASSSSPTSGGAGEQFF.

The gene calls are TRBV10-3 and TRBJ2-3; TRBD2 agrees at 8 bases. V gave up 3 bases and J gave up 1 base; unmatched junction bases: 3. CDR1 and CDR2 (germline): ENHRY, SYGVKD. This CDR3 spans 15 amino acids. CDR3 in DNA: TGTGCCATCAGTGAAGCGGGACTAGGCACAGATACGCAGTATTTT. Translating it yields CAISEAGLGTDTQYF.